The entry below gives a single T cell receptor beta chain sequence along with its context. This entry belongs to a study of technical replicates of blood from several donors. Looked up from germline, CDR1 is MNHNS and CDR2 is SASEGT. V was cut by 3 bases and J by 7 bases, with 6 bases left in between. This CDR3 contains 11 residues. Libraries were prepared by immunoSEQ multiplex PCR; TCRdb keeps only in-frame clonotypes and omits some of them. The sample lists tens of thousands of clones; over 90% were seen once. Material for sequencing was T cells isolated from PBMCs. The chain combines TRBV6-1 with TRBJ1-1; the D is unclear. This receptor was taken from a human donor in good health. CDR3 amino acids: CASSEFREAFF. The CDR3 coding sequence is TGTGCCAGCAGTGAGTTCCGTGAAGCTTTCTTT.